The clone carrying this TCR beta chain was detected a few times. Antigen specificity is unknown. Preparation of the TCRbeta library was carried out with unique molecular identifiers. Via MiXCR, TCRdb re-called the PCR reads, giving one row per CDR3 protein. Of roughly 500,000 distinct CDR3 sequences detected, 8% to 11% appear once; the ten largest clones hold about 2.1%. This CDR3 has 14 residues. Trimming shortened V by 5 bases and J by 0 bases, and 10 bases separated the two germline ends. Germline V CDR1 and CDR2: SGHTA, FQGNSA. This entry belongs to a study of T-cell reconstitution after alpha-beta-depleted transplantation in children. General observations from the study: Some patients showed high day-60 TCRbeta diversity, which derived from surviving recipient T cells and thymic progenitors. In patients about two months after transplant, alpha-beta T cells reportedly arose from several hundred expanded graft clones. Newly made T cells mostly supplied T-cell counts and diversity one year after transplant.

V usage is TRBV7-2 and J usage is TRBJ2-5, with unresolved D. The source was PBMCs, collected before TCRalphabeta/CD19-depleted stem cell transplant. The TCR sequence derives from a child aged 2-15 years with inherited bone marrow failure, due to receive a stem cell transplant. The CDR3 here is CASSTEPYQETQYF. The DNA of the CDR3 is TGTGCCAGCAGCACCGAACCCTACCAAGAGACCCAGTACTTC. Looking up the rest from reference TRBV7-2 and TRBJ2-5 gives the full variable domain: GAGVSQSPSNKVTEKGKDVELRCDPISGHTALYWYRQSLGQGLEFLIYFQGNSAPDKSGLPSDRFSAERTGGSVSTLTIQRTQQEDSAVYLCASSTEPYQETQYFGPGTRLLVL.